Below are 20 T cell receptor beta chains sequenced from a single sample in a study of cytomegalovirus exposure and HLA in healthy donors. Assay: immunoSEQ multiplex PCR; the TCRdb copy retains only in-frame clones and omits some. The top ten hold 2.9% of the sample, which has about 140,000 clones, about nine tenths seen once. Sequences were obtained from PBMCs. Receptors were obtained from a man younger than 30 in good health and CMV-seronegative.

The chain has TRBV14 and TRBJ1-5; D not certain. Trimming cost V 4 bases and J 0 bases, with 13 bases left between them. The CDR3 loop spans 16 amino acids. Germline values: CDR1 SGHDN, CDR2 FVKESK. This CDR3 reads CASSPSMEYSNQPQHF. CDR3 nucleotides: TGTGCCAGCAGCCCCTCAATGGAGTATAGCAATCAGCCCCAGCATTTT.

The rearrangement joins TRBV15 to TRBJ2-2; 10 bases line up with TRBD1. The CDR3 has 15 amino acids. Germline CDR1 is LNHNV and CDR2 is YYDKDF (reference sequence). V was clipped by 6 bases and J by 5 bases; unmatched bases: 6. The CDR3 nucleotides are TGTGCCACCAGTTCCGGGACAGGGGTTACCGGGGAGCTGTTTTTT. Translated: CATSSGTGVTGELFF.

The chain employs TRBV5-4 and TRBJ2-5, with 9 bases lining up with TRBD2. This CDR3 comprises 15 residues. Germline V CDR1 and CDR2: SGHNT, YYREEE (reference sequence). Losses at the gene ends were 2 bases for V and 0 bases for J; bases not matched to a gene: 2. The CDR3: CASSFPSGDQETQYF. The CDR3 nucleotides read TGTGCCAGCAGCTTCCCTAGCGGGGACCAAGAGACCCAGTACTTC. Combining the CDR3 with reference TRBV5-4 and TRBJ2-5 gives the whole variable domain ETGVTQSPTHLIKTRGQQVTLRCSSQSGHNTVSWYQQALGQGPQFIFQYYREEENGRGNFPPRFSGLQFPNYSSELNVNALELDDSALYLCASSFPSGDQETQYFGPGTRLLVL.

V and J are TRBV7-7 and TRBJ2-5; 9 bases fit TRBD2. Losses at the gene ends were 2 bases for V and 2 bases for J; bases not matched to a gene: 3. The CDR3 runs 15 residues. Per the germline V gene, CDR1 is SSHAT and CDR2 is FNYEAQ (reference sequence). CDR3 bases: TGTGCCAGCAGCTTACGCGGGGGGGGTCAAGAGACCCAGTACTTC. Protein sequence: CASSLRGGGQETQYF.

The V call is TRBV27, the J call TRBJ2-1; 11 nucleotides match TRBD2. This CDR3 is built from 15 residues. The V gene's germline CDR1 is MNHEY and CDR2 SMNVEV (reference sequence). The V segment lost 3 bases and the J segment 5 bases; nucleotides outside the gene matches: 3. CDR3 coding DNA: TGTGCCAGCAGTTTCGTAGCGGGAGGGCACAATGAGCAGTTCTTC. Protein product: CASSFVAGGHNEQFF.

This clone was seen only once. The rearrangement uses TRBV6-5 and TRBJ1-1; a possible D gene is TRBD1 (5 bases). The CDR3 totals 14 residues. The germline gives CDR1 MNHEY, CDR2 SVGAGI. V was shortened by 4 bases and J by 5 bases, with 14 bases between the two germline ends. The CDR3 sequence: CASSSYGRGTEAFF. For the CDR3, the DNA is TGTGCCAGCAGTTCGTACGGTCGGGGGACTGAAGCTTTCTTT.

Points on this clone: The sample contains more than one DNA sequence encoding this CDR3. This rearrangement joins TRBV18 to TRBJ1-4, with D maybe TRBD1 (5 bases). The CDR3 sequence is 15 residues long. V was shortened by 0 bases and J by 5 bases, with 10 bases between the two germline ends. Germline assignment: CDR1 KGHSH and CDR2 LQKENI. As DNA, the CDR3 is TGTGCCAGCTCACCACCAGGCCAGGGCAATGAAAAACTGTTTTTT. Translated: CASSPPGQGNEKLFF.

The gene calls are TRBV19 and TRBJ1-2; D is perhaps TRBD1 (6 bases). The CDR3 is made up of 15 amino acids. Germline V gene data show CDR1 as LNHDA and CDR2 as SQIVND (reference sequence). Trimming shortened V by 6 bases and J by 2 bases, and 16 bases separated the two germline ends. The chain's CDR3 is CASREQQGPNYGYTF. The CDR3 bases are TGTGCCAGTAGAGAACAACAGGGCCCAAACTATGGCTACACCTTC.

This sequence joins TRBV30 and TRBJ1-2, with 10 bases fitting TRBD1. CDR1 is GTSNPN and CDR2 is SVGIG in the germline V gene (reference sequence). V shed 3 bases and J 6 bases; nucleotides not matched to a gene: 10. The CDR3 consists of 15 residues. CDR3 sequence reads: CAWRESGTGVNGYTF. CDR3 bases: TGTGCCTGGAGGGAATCCGGGACAGGGGTCAATGGCTACACCTTC.

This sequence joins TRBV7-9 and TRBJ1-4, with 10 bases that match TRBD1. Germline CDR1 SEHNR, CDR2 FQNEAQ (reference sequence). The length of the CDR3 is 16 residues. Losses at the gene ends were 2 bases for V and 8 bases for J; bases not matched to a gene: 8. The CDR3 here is CASSLPDRGRGEKLFF. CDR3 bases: TGTGCCAGCAGCTTACCCGACAGGGGGCGGGGGGAAAAACTGTTTTTT.

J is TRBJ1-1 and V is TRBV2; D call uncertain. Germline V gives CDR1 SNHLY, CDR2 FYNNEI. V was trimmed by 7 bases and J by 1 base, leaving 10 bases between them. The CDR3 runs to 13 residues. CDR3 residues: CASTGPRNTEAFF. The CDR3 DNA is TGTGCCAGCACTGGGCCAAGGAACACTGAAGCTTTCTTT. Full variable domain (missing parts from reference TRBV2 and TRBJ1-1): EPEVTQTPSHQVTQMGQEVILRCVPISNHLYFYWYRQILGQKVEFLVSFYNNEISEKSEIFDDQFSVERPDGSNFTLKIRSTKLEDSAMYFCASTGPRNTEAFFGQGTRLTVV.

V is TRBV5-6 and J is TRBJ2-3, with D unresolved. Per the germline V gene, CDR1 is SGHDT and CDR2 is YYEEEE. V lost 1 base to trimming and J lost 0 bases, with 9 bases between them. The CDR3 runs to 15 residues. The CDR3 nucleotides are TGTGCCAGCAGCTTGAGCCAGGCTAGCACAGATACGCAGTATTTT. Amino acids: CASSLSQASTDTQYF.

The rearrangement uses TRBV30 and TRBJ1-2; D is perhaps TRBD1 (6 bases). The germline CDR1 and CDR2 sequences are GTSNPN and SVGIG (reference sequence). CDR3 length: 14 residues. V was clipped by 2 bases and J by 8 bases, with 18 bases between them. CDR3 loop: CAWSFNRVFGGYTF. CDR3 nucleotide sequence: TGTGCCTGGAGTTTTAACAGGGTCTTTGGCGGCTACACCTTC.

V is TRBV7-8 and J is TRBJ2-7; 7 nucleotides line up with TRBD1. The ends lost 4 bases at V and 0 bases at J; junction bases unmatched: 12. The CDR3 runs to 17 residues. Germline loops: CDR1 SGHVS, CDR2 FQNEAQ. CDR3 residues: CASSSRDSGFSSYEQYF. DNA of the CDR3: TGTGCCAGCAGCTCCCGGGACAGTGGATTTAGCTCCTACGAGCAGTACTTC.

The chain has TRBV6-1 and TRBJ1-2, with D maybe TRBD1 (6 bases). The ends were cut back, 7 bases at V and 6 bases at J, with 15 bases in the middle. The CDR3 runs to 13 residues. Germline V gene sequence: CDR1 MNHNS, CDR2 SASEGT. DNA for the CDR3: TGTGCCAGCAAGAAGGTGGCAGGGGATGGCTACACCTTC. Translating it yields CASKKVAGDGYTF.

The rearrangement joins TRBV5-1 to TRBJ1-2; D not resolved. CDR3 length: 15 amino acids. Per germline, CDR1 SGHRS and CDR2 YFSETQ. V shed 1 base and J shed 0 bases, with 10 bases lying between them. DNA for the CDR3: TGCGCCAGCAGCTTGCAAACGGTTGCTAACTATGGCTACACCTTC. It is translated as CASSLQTVANYGYTF.

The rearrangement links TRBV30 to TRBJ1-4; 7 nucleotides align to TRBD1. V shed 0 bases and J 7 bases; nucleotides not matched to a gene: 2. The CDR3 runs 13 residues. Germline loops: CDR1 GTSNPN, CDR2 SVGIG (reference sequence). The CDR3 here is CAWSVQGFEKLFF. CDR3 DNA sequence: TGTGCCTGGAGTGTACAGGGGTTTGAAAAACTGTTTTTT.

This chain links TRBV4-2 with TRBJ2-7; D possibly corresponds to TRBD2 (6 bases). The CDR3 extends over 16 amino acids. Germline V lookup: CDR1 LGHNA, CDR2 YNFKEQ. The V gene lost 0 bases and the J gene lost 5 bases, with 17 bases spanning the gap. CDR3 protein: CASSQERSRWGDEQYF. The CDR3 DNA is TGTGCCAGCAGCCAAGAAAGGTCCAGGTGGGGGGACGAGCAGTACTTC.

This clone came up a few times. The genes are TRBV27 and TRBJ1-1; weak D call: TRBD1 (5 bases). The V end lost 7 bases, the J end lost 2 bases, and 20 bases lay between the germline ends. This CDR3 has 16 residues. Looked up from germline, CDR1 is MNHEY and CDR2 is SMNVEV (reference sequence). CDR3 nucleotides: TGTGCCAGCACCTTTAGAGGCGGGGCACCTAACACTGAAGCTTTCTTT. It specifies CASTFRGGAPNTEAFF.

The CDR3: CASSWGQTYEQYF. The CDR3 nucleotides read TGCGCCAGCAGCTGGGGACAAACCTACGAGCAGTACTTC. This chain uses TRBV5-1 with TRBJ2-7; possibly TRBD1 for D (6 bases). Trimming removed 3 bases at V and 2 bases at J, with 9 bases between. The germline gives CDR1 SGHRS, CDR2 YFSETQ. The CDR3 has 13 residues.